This T cell receptor (beta chain) was profiled in a study of shared clonotypes between healthy human individuals (dated by TCRdb to 2018 to 2020). Some background on the complete study: The cohort comprised two women and three men aged 18 to 49 years. For each donor, CD4 naive and CD4 memory were each given three plates, CD8 naive was given two plates, and CD8 memory was given one plate. To estimate repertoire size and how much clonotype sharing occurs between individuals, the study deeply sequenced the blood TCR repertoires of roughly 5 healthy adults. To increase sequencing depth and limit assay-specific biases, TCR repertoire library preparation and sequencing were carried out by different laboratories using diverse techniques. Between about 0.94 and 8.9 billion PBMCs per donor were obtained by leukapheresis.

Using the deep immunoSEQ assay, TCR CDR3 regions were amplified from genomic DNA by multiplex PCR. Extracted genomic DNA from each cell subset was spread evenly across all wells of several immunoSEQ 96-well plates, with each plate serving as a replicate. For sorted subsets, around 200 ng genomic DNA, equal to tens of thousands of T cell genomes, was loaded into each replicate PCR. The purified libraries were quantified using a Qubit 3.0 fluorometer, sized with a Bioanalyzer 2100, and then quantified again using the KAPA Library Quantification kit. A separate single-read 150-cycle Illumina NextSeq 550 flow cell was used to sequence each immunoSEQ 96-well plate. Concerning the study's data processing: The immunoSEQ output contained only junctional sequences without quality scores, so filtering could not match that applied to full-length reads. To assign V/J genes and CDR3, sequences were annotated against IMGT germline references using PyIR, a Python wrapper for IgBLAST v1.9. Reads were removed for weak V/J assignments (E-value above 1e-6), missing CDR3, stop codons, out-of-frame junctions, or ambiguous translated residues. V3J clonotypes were defined by identical inferred V gene, J gene, and CDR3 amino acid sequence. Percentage overlap between repertoires was computed as shared unique clonotypes divided by the size of the smaller repertoire. RTK rarefaction, the Chao1 estimator, and Recon v2.1 estimates of unobserved clonotypes were used to assess repertoire richness. Generation probabilities for all TCRbeta clonotypes obtained by the gDNA method from a handful of donors were computed using OLGA. In its TCRdb copy, this immuneACCESS table keeps in-frame sequences only and misses some clones. Where compared with another copy, unresolved V genes explain less than half of these, and the others have no known cause. That table furnishes V, J and clone size, whereas the DNA furnished D and trimming. The sample yields some 790,000 clones; just under 75% were counted once. The ten biggest clones cover 1.8% of the sample.

Healthy HIV-negative adults with no recently reported acute infections or vaccinations were included as donors. Every donor was a Caucasian adult living in Nashville, Tennessee, USA. CD4+ T cells were enriched by magnetic negative selection, after which naive cells were positively selected on CD45RA and the negative fraction was taken as the memory subset. After blood collection by leukapheresis, PBMCs were isolated using Ficoll-Histopaque density gradient centrifugation and then cryopreserved in the vapor phase of liquid nitrogen. Purity and quantity of every magnetically sorted T cell population were checked by analytical flow cytometry. Genomic DNA was isolated from every sorted fraction and measured by UV absorbance on a Nanodrop 2000c. What the research found in general, with its limitations: Higher generation probabilities were observed for clonotypes shared by all four sorted-subset donors than for non-shared clonotypes. Sampling was limited to blood, and TCR repertoires in tissue likely differ from TCR repertoires in blood. Estimated clonotype richness was generally larger for naive than for memory subsets. When four donors were compared, the shared fraction of clonotypes was approximately 5% for naive CD4, 3% to 4% for naive CD8, 2.3% for memory CD4, and 0.4% for memory CD8. The small number of donors limited the genetic and exposure-history diversity represented. Even with the large sequencing depth, rarefaction of the sorted-subset datasets indicated that sequencing was incomplete. Pairwise subsampling led to the expectation that sequencing depth would affect the degree of clonotype sharing among donors.

This clone was observed a few times. The antigen it recognizes is unknown. Qualities for individual bases were not recorded, and no much larger clone is one base off. The V end loses 0 bases and the J end loses 8 bases, and a stretch of 13 bases separates them. CDR3 length: 15 amino acids, cysteine to phenylalanine. Only the CDR3 DNA is retained, 45 bases long and in frame from the first base. As encoded in the germline V gene, CDR1 is LGHNA while CDR2 is YNFKEQ. What was sequenced was memory CD4+ T cells sorted from blood. Interpreted using the paper, the cell subset or site label stands for: CD45RA-negative fraction. This TCR came from a woman aged 30 to 39 in good health. The chain was built from TRBV4-2 and TRBJ1-4, with the D gene call left open. The DNA is as follows: TGTGCCAGCAGCCAAGAGGTATCCCGTCTGGAAAAACTGTTTTTT. Its product reads: CASSQEVSRLEKLFF.